The entry below gives a single T cell receptor (beta chain) sequence along with its context. Its antigen is still unknown. Processing was applied to graft tissue in order to liberate intraepithelial and lamina propria lymphocytes. This sample stems from a study of graft-versus-host responses after intestinal transplantation. As for the study in general: Transplant recipients had multivisceral, liver-intestinal, or isolated intestinal grafts. General study points: Graft-versus-host to host-versus-graft clonal ratios in allografts were high in patients with graft-donor T cell macrochimerism.

Trimming took off 4 bases at V and 2 bases at J, with 23 bases between the two ends. The CDR3 consists of 18 residues. Germline assignment: CDR1 SGHAT and CDR2 FQNNGV. The method was immunoSEQ multiplex PCR; TCRdb's version includes in-frame clones alone and lacks a portion of them. The sample yields under 15,000 clones, over 70% seen once. The rearrangement links TRBV11-2 to TRBJ2-5; D perhaps matches TRBD1 (6 bases). This specimen was ileum tissue, taken about 150 days after intestinal transplantation. This receptor was identified in a human patient who received an intestinal transplant, so some T cells may come from the graft donor. CDR3 protein: CASSSFMWGPKEQETQYF. Written as DNA, the CDR3 is TGTGCCAGCAGCTCCTTTATGTGGGGGCCTAAAGAGCAAGAGACCCAGTACTTC.